This TCR beta chain was profiled in a study of T cell responses to AZD1222 COVID-19 vaccine. Trimming took off 7 bases at V and 7 bases at J, with 11 bases between the two ends. The length of the CDR3 is 12 residues. Germline V gives CDR1 LNHNV, CDR2 YYDKDF (reference sequence). Here immunoSEQ multiplex PCR was the method, and the copy in TCRdb shows in-frame clones only, minus some. The table has some 130,000 clones, over 90% seen once. This sample comprised peripheral blood, obtained on day 0 of AZD1222 vaccination. The sequence came from an adult in good health. This chain uses TRBV15 with TRBJ2-4, with unresolved D. The CDR3 sequence is CATKGGVNIQYF. The CDR3, as DNA: TGTGCCACCAAAGGCGGCGTGAACATTCAGTACTTC. Drawing the rest from reference TRBV15 and TRBJ2-4, the complete variable domain is DAMVIQNPRYQVTQFGKPVTLSCSQTLNHNVMYWYQQKSSQAPKLLFHYYDKDFNNEADTPDNFQSRRPNTSFCFLDIRSPGLGDTAMYLCATKGGVNIQYFGAGTRLSVL.